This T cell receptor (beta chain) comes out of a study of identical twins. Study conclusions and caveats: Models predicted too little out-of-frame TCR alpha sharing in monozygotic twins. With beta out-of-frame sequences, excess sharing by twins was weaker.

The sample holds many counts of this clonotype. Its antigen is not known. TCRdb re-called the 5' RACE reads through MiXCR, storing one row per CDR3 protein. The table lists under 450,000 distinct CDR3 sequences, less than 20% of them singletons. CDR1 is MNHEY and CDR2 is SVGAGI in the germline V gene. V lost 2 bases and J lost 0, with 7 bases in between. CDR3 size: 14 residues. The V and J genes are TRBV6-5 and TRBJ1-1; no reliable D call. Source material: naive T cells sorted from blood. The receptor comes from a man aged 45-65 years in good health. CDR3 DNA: TGTGCCAGCAGTTACGACCTACTGAACACTGAAGCTTTCTTT. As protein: CASSYDLLNTEAFF.